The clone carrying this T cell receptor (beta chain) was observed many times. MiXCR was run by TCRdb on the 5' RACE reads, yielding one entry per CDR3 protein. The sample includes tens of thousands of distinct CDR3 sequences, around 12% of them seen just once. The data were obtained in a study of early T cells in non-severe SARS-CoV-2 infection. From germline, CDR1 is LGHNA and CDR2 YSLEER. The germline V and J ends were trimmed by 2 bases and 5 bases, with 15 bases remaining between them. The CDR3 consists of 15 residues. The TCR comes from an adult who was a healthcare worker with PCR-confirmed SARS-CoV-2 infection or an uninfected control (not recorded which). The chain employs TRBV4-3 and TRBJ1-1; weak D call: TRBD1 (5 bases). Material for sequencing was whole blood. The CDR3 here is CASSQTGGERTEAFF. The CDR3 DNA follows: TGCGCCAGCAGCCAAACTGGGGGTGAGAGGACTGAAGCTTTCTTT.